Listed below are T cell receptor beta chains from one sample, sequenced in a study of T cells in Graves' hyperthyroidism and ophthalmopathy. TCRdb itself ran the multiplex PCR reads through MiXCR, one entry per CDR3 protein. This sample yields about 640,000 distinct CDR3 sequences, of which roughly 20% are seen a single time; 30% to 40% belongs to the top ten. Input material: blood. These receptors were obtained from a man aged 30-40 years with Graves' ophthalmopathy. Both conserved end residues are part of each CDR3. The D gene is left open where the match is weak. A row's size may be missing; if present it is once, few, many or a size class.

v_call: TRBV24-1
d_call: NA
j_call: TRBJ2-5
clone_size: few
cdr3_aa: CATSDSLNRETQYF
cdr3_nt: TGTGCCACCAGTGATTCCTTAAACCGAGAGACCCAGTACTTC

v_call: TRBV3-1
d_call: TRBD1
j_call: TRBJ1-2
clone_size: few
cdr3_aa: CASRDSGGPYGYTF
cdr3_nt: TGTGCCAGCAGAGATTCAGGGGGGCCCTATGGCTACACCTTC

v_call: TRBV4-2
d_call: TRBD1
j_call: TRBJ2-7
clone_size: NA
cdr3_aa: CASSLQNSIIDRGFSYEQYF
cdr3_nt: TGTGCCAGCAGCCTTCAAAATTCGATTATTGACAGGGGGTTTTCCTACGAGCAGTACTTC

v_call: TRBV4-1
d_call: NA
j_call: TRBJ1-5
clone_size: few
cdr3_aa: CASSQEITGNQPQHF
cdr3_nt: TGCGCCAGCAGCCAGGAAATAACAGGGAATCAGCCCCAGCATTTT

v_call: TRBV29-1
d_call: NA
j_call: TRBJ2-1
clone_size: NA
cdr3_aa: CSVAGSEQFF
cdr3_nt: TGCAGCGTTGCTGGGAGTGAGCAGTTCTTC

v_call: TRBV9
d_call: NA
j_call: TRBJ2-7
clone_size: many
cdr3_aa: CASSVGRGLTAYEQYF
cdr3_nt: TGTGCCAGCAGCGTAGGACGGGGTCTAACAGCCTACGAGCAGTACTTC

v_call: TRBV5-1
d_call: NA
j_call: TRBJ2-3
clone_size: once
cdr3_aa: CASSSTPGRSTDTQYF
cdr3_nt: TGCGCCAGCAGTTCCACCCCGGGGCGTTCGACAGATACGCAGTATTTT

v_call: TRBV20-1
d_call: TRBD2
j_call: TRBJ2-5
clone_size: NA
cdr3_aa: CSAAPGSGGQETQYF
cdr3_nt: TGCAGTGCTGCCCCTGGGAGCGGGGGACAAGAGACCCAGTACTTC

v_call: TRBV19
d_call: NA
j_call: TRBJ1-1
clone_size: NA
cdr3_aa: CASSIPLAPDTEAFF
cdr3_nt: TGTGCCAGTAGTATCCCCCTGGCTCCGGACACTGAAGCTTTCTTT

v_call: TRBV7-9
d_call: NA
j_call: TRBJ2-2
clone_size: few
cdr3_aa: CASSNTGTGELFF
cdr3_nt: TGTGCCAGCAGCAATACAGGGACCGGGGAGCTGTTTTTT

v_call: TRBV28
d_call: NA
j_call: TRBJ2-5
clone_size: NA
cdr3_aa: CASSVTVKETQYF
cdr3_nt: TGTGCCAGCAGTGTCACAGTAAAAGAGACCCAGTACTTC

v_call: TRBV20-1
d_call: TRBD2
j_call: TRBJ2-7
clone_size: NA
cdr3_aa: CSARGSREGLPYEQYF
cdr3_nt: TGCAGTGCTAGAGGTTCGCGGGAGGGACTACCCTACGAGCAGTACTTC

v_call: TRBV6-2/TRBV6-3
d_call: NA
j_call: TRBJ2-3
clone_size: few
cdr3_aa: CASSGQSTGSTDTQYF
cdr3_nt: TGTGCCAGCAGTGGTCAATCTACTGGGAGCACAGATACGCAGTATTTT

v_call: TRBV7-2
d_call: TRBD2
j_call: TRBJ2-7
clone_size: many
cdr3_aa: CASSFSGMGVEQYF
cdr3_nt: TGTGCCAGCAGCTTCAGCGGGATGGGTGTCGAGCAGTACTTC

v_call: TRBV20-1
d_call: NA
j_call: TRBJ1-2
clone_size: few
cdr3_aa: CSARNLQTGFNYGYTF
cdr3_nt: TGCAGTGCTAGGAACCTCCAAACAGGGTTCAACTATGGCTACACCTTC

v_call: TRBV29-1
d_call: NA
j_call: TRBJ2-7
clone_size: NA
cdr3_aa: CSGPYEKTYEQYF
cdr3_nt: TGCAGCGGGCCGTATGAAAAGACCTACGAGCAGTACTTC

v_call: TRBV7-9
d_call: TRBD1
j_call: TRBJ2-6
clone_size: few
cdr3_aa: CASRPIGTGGRQPGANVLTF
cdr3_nt: TGTGCCAGCAGGCCTATAGGGACAGGGGGTCGACAACCTGGGGCCAACGTCCTGACTTTC

v_call: TRBV7-9
d_call: NA
j_call: TRBJ2-3
clone_size: many
cdr3_aa: CASSLPGTDTQYF
cdr3_nt: TGCGCCAGCAGCTTGCCGGGGACAGATACGCAGTATTTT

v_call: TRBV29-1
d_call: NA
j_call: TRBJ2-7
clone_size: NA
cdr3_aa: CSVVSRSYEQYF
cdr3_nt: TGCAGCGTTGTAAGCAGGTCCTACGAGCAGTACTTC

v_call: TRBV20-1
d_call: NA
j_call: TRBJ2-3
clone_size: few
cdr3_aa: CSARDAQSADTQYF
cdr3_nt: TGCAGTGCTAGAGATGCCCAGTCCGCAGATACGCAGTATTTT

v_call: TRBV25-1
d_call: NA
j_call: TRBJ2-1
clone_size: NA
cdr3_aa: CASSVHRLSYNEQFF
cdr3_nt: TGTGCCAGCAGTGTTCACAGACTCTCCTACAATGAGCAGTTCTTC

v_call: TRBV12-3/TRBV12-4
d_call: NA
j_call: TRBJ2-3
clone_size: many
cdr3_aa: CASSFGRTDTQYF
cdr3_nt: TGTGCCAGCAGTTTCGGGAGAACAGATACGCAGTATTTT

v_call: TRBV2
d_call: TRBD1
j_call: TRBJ2-7
clone_size: many
cdr3_aa: CASSGPGTGGHEQYF
cdr3_nt: TGTGCCAGCAGTGGCCCCGGGACAGGGGGTCACGAGCAGTACTTC

v_call: TRBV5-1
d_call: TRBD1
j_call: TRBJ2-7
clone_size: NA
cdr3_aa: CASSATGAVGSYEQYF
cdr3_nt: TGCGCCAGCAGCGCAACAGGGGCCGTCGGCTCCTACGAGCAGTACTTC

v_call: TRBV27
d_call: NA
j_call: TRBJ2-1
clone_size: many
cdr3_aa: CASSLIPSSYNEQFF
cdr3_nt: TGTGCCAGCAGTTTAATCCCGAGCTCCTACAATGAGCAGTTCTTC

v_call: TRBV5-1
d_call: TRBD2
j_call: TRBJ2-7
clone_size: many
cdr3_aa: CASSFIASGTYEQYF
cdr3_nt: TGCGCCAGCAGCTTTATCGCTAGCGGAACCTACGAGCAGTACTTC

v_call: TRBV3-1
d_call: TRBD2
j_call: TRBJ2-7
clone_size: many
cdr3_aa: CASSPGLAIDEQYF
cdr3_nt: TGTGCCAGCAGCCCCGGACTAGCGATCGACGAGCAGTACTTC

v_call: TRBV7-9
d_call: NA
j_call: TRBJ1-4
clone_size: many
cdr3_aa: CASSLGSANEKLFF
cdr3_nt: TGTGCCAGCAGCCTAGGATCGGCTAATGAAAAACTGTTTTTT

v_call: TRBV30
d_call: NA
j_call: TRBJ2-5
clone_size: many
cdr3_aa: CAWKTKTVPRETQYF
cdr3_nt: TGTGCCTGGAAAACAAAAACAGTCCCCAGGGAGACCCAGTACTTC

v_call: TRBV4-1
d_call: TRBD2
j_call: TRBJ2-3
clone_size: NA
cdr3_aa: CASSQPGTSPTDTQYF
cdr3_nt: TGCGCCAGCAGCCAACCCGGGACTAGCCCAACAGATACGCAGTATTTT

v_call: TRBV4-1
d_call: NA
j_call: TRBJ2-7
clone_size: NA
cdr3_aa: CASSQVADQTYEQYF
cdr3_nt: TGCGCCAGCAGCCAAGTAGCGGATCAAACCTACGAGCAGTACTTC

v_call: TRBV7-9
d_call: TRBD1
j_call: TRBJ2-5
clone_size: many
cdr3_aa: CASSPLGTGQETQYF
cdr3_nt: TGTGCCAGCAGCCCCCTCGGGACAGGCCAAGAGACCCAGTACTTC

v_call: TRBV18
d_call: NA
j_call: TRBJ1-3
clone_size: many
cdr3_aa: CASSPSRGNTIYF
cdr3_nt: TGTGCCAGCTCACCAAGCAGAGGAAACACCATATATTTT

v_call: TRBV28
d_call: TRBD1
j_call: TRBJ1-2
clone_size: NA
cdr3_aa: CASSPRDRHNYGYTF
cdr3_nt: TGTGCCAGCAGTCCCCGGGACAGACATAACTATGGCTACACCTTC

v_call: TRBV6-5
d_call: NA
j_call: TRBJ1-6
clone_size: NA
cdr3_aa: CASSYSKGSSPLHF
cdr3_nt: TGTGCCAGCAGTTATTCTAAGGGGAGTTCACCCCTCCACTTT

v_call: TRBV28
d_call: TRBD2
j_call: TRBJ2-7
clone_size: NA
cdr3_aa: CASSSLEAGTSGRFAYEQYF
cdr3_nt: TGTGCCAGCAGTTCCCTGGAAGCCGGGACTAGCGGGAGATTCGCCTACGAGCAGTACTTC

v_call: TRBV6-6
d_call: TRBD1
j_call: TRBJ2-5
clone_size: few
cdr3_aa: CASSYDLYSSGDRRRETQYF
cdr3_nt: TGTGCCAGCAGTTACGATCTTTACTCATCAGGGGACAGACGGCGAGAGACCCAGTACTTC

v_call: TRBV18
d_call: TRBD1
j_call: TRBJ2-1
clone_size: many
cdr3_aa: CASSPPGQGNYNEQFF
cdr3_nt: TGTGCCAGCTCACCCCCGGGACAGGGGAATTACAATGAGCAGTTCTTC

v_call: TRBV20-1
d_call: TRBD2
j_call: TRBJ2-3
clone_size: NA
cdr3_aa: CSALTSGKSDTQYF
cdr3_nt: TGCAGTGCCCTGACTAGCGGGAAGTCAGATACGCAGTATTTT

v_call: TRBV6-1
d_call: NA
j_call: TRBJ1-1
clone_size: few
cdr3_aa: CASSQRQLNTEAFF
cdr3_nt: TGTGCCAGCAGTCAACGACAGTTGAACACTGAAGCTTTCTTT

v_call: TRBV6-1
d_call: TRBD1
j_call: TRBJ2-7
clone_size: NA
cdr3_aa: CASRGFKKTGGVHEQYF
cdr3_nt: TGTGCCAGCAGGGGGTTTAAGAAGACAGGGGGGGTCCACGAGCAGTACTTC

v_call: TRBV27
d_call: NA
j_call: TRBJ2-7
clone_size: many
cdr3_aa: CASSLLTSYEQYF
cdr3_nt: TGTGCCAGCAGTCTCCTCACCTCCTACGAGCAGTACTTC

v_call: TRBV7-6
d_call: NA
j_call: TRBJ2-1
clone_size: NA
cdr3_aa: CASSDSNPFSYNEQFF
cdr3_nt: TGTGCCAGCAGCGACTCTAACCCCTTCTCCTACAATGAGCAGTTCTTC

v_call: TRBV5-1
d_call: NA
j_call: TRBJ1-1
clone_size: few
cdr3_aa: CASSLEDPGLNTEAFF
cdr3_nt: TGCGCCAGCAGCTTGGAAGATCCGGGACTCAACACTGAAGCTTTCTTT

v_call: TRBV11-2
d_call: TRBD2
j_call: TRBJ2-5
clone_size: NA
cdr3_aa: CASSLLAGHETQYF
cdr3_nt: TGTGCCAGCAGCTTGCTAGCGGGACATGAGACCCAGTACTTC

v_call: TRBV6-4
d_call: NA
j_call: TRBJ2-1
clone_size: NA
cdr3_aa: CASSRDAYGEQFF
cdr3_nt: TGTGCCAGCAGCAGGGACGCTTATGGTGAGCAGTTCTTC

v_call: TRBV20-1
d_call: TRBD2
j_call: TRBJ2-1
clone_size: few
cdr3_aa: CSASTAGVFSYNEQFF
cdr3_nt: TGCAGTGCTAGTACGGCGGGAGTCTTCTCCTACAATGAGCAGTTCTTC

v_call: TRBV9
d_call: NA
j_call: TRBJ2-7
clone_size: NA
cdr3_aa: CASSVGLESLYEQYF
cdr3_nt: TGTGCCAGCAGCGTAGGATTAGAATCCCTCTACGAGCAGTACTTC

v_call: TRBV7-2
d_call: NA
j_call: TRBJ2-1
clone_size: many
cdr3_aa: CASSFNGGQYNEQFF
cdr3_nt: TGTGCCAGCAGCTTTAATGGGGGGCAATACAATGAGCAGTTCTTC

v_call: TRBV4-2
d_call: NA
j_call: TRBJ2-7
clone_size: few
cdr3_aa: CASSQERGYEQYF
cdr3_nt: TGTGCCAGCAGCCAAGAGCGCGGCTACGAGCAGTACTTC

v_call: TRBV29-1
d_call: NA
j_call: TRBJ2-1
clone_size: NA
cdr3_aa: CSGGTISYNKQFF
cdr3_nt: TGCAGCGGAGGGACAATCTCCTACAATAAGCAGTTCTTC